This T cell receptor beta chain was sequenced for a study of CD8+ T cells in alopecia areata. The V end lost 5 bases, the J end lost 11 bases, and 17 bases lay between the germline ends. The CDR3 spans 13 residues. Per germline, CDR1 SGHVS and CDR2 FQNEAQ. It was cDNA, reverse transcribed from extracted RNA, that served as the sequencing template. Produced via immunoSEQ multiplex PCR; TCRdb's table is partial and in-frame only. Among more than 150,000 clones, under 60% were seen once, and the ten largest hold roughly a fifth. Specimens obtained from alopecia areata patients comprised lesional scalp punch biopsies and peripheral blood.

This receptor was identified in a human donor with alopecia areata. The rearrangement links TRBV7-8 to TRBJ2-3; D is perhaps TRBD2 (6 bases). The material sequenced was CD8+ T cells sorted from blood, taken at week 0. The CDR3: CASSGRLEVVQYF. CDR3 nucleotides: TGTGCCAGCAGCGGGAGACTAGAGGTAGTGCAGTATTTT.